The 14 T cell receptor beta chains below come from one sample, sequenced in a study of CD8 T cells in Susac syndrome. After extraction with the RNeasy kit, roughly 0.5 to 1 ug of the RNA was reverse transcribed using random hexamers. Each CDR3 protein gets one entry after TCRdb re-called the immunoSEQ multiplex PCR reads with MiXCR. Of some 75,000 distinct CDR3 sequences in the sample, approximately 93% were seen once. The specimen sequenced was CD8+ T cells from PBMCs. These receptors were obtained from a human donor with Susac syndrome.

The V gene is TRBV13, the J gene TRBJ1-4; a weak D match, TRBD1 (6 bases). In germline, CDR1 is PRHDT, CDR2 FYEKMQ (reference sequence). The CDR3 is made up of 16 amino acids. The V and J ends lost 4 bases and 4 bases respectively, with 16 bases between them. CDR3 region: CASSSFPGTYNEKLFF. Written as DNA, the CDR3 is TGTGCCAGCAGCTCGTTCCCCGGGACATATAATGAAAAACTGTTTTTT.

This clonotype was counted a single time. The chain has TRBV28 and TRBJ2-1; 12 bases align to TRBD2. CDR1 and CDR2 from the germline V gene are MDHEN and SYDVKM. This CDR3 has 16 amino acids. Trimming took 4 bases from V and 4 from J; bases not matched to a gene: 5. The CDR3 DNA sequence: TGTGCCAGCAGTTCTCATGGACTAGCGGGGTACAATGAGCAGTTCTTC. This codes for CASSSHGLAGYNEQFF.

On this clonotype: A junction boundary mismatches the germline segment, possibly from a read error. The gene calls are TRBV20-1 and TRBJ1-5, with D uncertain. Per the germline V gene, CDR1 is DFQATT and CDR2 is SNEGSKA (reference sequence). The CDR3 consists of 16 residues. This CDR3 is CSARDWTETSNQPQHF. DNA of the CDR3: TGCAGTGCAAGAGATTGGACCGAGACTTCGAATCAGCCCCAGCATTTT.

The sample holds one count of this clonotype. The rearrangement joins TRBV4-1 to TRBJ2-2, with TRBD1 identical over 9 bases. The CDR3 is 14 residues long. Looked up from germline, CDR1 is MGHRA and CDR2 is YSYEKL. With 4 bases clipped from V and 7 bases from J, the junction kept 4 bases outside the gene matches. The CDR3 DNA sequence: TGCGCCAGCAGCCCCGGGACAGGGTTCGGGGAGCTGTTTTTT. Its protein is CASSPGTGFGELFF.

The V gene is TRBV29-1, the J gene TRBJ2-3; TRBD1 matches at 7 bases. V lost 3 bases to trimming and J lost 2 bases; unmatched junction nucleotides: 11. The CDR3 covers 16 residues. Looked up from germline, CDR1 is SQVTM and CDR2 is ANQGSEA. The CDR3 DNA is TGCAGCGTTGATCCCCTCCGGGACAGATACACAGATACGCAGTATTTT. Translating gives CSVDPLRDRYTDTQYF.

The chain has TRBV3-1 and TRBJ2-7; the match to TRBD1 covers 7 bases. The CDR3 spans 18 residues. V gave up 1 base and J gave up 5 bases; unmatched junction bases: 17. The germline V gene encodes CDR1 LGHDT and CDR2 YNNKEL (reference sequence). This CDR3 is CASSQGVIRQGTLHEQYF. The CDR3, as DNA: TGTGCCAGCAGCCAAGGGGTTATAAGACAGGGCACTCTCCACGAGCAGTACTTC.

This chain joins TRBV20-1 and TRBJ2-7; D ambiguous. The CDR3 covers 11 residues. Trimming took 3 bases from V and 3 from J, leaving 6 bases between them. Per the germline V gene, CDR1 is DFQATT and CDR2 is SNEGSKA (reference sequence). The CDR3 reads CSASLRYEQYF. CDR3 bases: TGCAGTGCTAGCCTCCGCTACGAGCAGTACTTC.

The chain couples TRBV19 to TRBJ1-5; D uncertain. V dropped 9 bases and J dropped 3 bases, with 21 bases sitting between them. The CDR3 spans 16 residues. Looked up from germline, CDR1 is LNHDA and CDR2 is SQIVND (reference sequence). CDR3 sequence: CASKLRTGGLNQPQHF. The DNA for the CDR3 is TGTGCCAGCAAATTACGAACCGGAGGGCTCAATCAGCCCCAGCATTTT.

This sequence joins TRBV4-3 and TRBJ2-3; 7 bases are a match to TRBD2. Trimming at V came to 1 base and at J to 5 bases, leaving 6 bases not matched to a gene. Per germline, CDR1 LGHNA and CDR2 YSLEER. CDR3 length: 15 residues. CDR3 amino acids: CASSQGGGPGDTQYF. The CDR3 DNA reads TGCGCCAGCAGCCAAGGGGGAGGGCCTGGAGATACGCAGTATTTT.

The CDR3 nucleotides read TGTGCCAGCAGGCTGGGACAGGGGAATCAGCCCCAGCATTTT. It codes for CASRLGQGNQPQHF. This rearrangement joins TRBV2 to TRBJ1-5; 10 nucleotides line up with TRBD1. CDR1 and CDR2 (germline): SNHLY, FYNNEI. The CDR3 sequence is 14 residues long. Trimming at V came to 6 bases and at J to 4 bases, leaving 3 bases not matched to a gene.

In nucleotides, the CDR3 is TGTGCCAGCAGTCACCTAAGCGTGAGAACCTACGAGCAGTACTTC. Its translation: CASSHLSVRTYEQYF. J is TRBJ2-7 and V is TRBV12-3 or TRBV12-4, with D hard to call. Trimming cost V 5 bases and J 2 bases, with 16 bases left between them. The CDR3 is made up of 15 amino acids.

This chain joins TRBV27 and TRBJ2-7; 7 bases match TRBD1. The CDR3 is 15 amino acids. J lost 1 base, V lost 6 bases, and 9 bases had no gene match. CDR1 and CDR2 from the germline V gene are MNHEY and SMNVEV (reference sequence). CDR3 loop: CASSPGQSPSYEQYF. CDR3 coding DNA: TGTGCCAGCAGCCCGGGACAGTCGCCTTCCTACGAGCAGTACTTC.

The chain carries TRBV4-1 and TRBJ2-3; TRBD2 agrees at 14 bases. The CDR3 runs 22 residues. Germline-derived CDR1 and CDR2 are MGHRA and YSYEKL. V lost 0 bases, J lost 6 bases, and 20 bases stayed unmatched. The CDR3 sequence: CASSQETAVPTMTSGGADTQYF. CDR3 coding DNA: TGCGCCAGCAGCCAAGAGACAGCGGTCCCCACGATGACTAGCGGGGGGGCGGATACGCAGTATTTT.

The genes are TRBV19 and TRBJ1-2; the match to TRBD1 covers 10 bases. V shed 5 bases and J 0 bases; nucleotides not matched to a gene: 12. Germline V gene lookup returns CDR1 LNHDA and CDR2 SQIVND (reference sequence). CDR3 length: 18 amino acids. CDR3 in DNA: TGTGCCAGTAGTTCGCTACCGGGACAGGGGATGGCTAACTATGGCTACACCTTC. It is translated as CASSSLPGQGMANYGYTF.